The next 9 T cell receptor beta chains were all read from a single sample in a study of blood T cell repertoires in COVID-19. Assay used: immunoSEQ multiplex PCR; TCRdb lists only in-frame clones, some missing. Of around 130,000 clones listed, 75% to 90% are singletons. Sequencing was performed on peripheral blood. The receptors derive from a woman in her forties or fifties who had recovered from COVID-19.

This CDR3 reads CASSSGGGNQPQHF. The DNA for the CDR3 is TGTGCCAGTAGTTCAGGGGGAGGCAATCAGCCCCAGCATTTT. This rearrangement joins TRBV19 to TRBJ1-5; 7 bases match TRBD1. This CDR3 spans 14 amino acids. The germline gives CDR1 LNHDA, CDR2 SQIVND (reference sequence). V shed 5 bases, J shed 2 bases, and the junction held 3 bases outside the gene matches.

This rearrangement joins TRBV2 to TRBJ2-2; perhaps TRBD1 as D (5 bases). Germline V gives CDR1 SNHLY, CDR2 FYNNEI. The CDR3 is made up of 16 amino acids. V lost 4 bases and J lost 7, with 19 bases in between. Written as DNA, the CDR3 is TGTGCCAGCAGTGGACTCTTTGGACACCGAAGCGGGGAGCTGTTTTTT. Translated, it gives CASSGLFGHRSGELFF.

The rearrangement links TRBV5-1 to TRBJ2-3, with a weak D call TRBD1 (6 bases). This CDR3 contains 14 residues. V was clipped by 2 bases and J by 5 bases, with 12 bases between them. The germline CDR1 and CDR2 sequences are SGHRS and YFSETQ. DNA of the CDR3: TGCGCCAGCAGCTTCAGGGGAGAGGGAGATACGCAGTATTTT. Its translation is CASSFRGEGDTQYF. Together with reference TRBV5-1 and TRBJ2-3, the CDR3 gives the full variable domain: KAGVTQTPRYLIKTRGQQVTLSCSPISGHRSVSWYQQTPGQGLQFLFEYFSETQRNKGNFPGRFSGRQFSNSRSEMNVSTLELGDSALYLCASSFRGEGDTQYFGPGTRLTVL.

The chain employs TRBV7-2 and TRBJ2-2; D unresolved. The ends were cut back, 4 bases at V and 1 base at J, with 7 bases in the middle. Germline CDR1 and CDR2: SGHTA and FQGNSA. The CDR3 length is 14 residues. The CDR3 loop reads CASSSLLNTGELFF. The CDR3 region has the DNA TGTGCCAGCAGCTCACTATTGAACACCGGGGAGCTGTTTTTT.

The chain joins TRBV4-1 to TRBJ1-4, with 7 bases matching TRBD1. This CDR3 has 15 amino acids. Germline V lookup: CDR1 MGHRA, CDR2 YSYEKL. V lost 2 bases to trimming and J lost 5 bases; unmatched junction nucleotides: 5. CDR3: CASSQRGTVNEKLFF. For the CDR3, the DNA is TGCGCCAGCAGCCAAAGAGGGACAGTAAATGAAAAACTGTTTTTT.

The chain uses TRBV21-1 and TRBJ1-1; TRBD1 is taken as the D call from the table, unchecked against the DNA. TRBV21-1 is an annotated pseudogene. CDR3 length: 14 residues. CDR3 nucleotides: TGTGCCAGCAGCTCCACAGTGATGAACACTGAAGCTTTCTTT. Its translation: CASSSTVMNTEAFF.

CDR3 DNA sequence: TGCGCCAGCAGCCAAGCGGGGGGAGGAACAGATACGCAGTATTTT. This codes for CASSQAGGGTDTQYF. V is TRBV5-1 and J is TRBJ2-3; 9 bases map to TRBD2. The germline gives CDR1 SGHRS, CDR2 YFSETQ. After removal of 4 bases from V and 3 bases from J, the junction contained 6 bases not matched to a gene. The CDR3 loop spans 15 amino acids.

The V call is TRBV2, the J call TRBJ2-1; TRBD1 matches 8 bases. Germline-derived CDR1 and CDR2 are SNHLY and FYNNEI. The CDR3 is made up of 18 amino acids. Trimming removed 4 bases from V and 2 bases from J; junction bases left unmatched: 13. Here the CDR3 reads CASSGGQDSPLAYNEQFF. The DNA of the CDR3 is TGTGCCAGCAGTGGGGGACAGGACTCTCCTCTGGCCTACAATGAGCAGTTCTTC.

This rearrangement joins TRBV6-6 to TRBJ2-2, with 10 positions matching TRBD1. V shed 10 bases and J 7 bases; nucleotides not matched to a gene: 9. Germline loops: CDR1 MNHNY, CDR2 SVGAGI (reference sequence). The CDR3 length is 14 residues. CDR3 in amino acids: CATRGQGSSGELFF. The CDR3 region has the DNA TGTGCCACCAGGGGACAGGGGTCAAGCGGGGAGCTGTTTTTT.